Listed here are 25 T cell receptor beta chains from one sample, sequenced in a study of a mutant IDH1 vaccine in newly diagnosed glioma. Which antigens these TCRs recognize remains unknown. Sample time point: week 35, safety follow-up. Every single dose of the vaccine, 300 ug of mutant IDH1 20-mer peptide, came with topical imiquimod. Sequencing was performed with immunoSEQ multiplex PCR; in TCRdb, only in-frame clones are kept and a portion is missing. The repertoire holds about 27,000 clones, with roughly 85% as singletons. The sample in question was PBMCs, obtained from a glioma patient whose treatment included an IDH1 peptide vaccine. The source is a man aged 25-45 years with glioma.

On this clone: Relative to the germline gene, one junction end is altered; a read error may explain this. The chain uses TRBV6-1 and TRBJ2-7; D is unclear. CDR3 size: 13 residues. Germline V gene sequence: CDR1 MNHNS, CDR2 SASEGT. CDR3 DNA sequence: TGTGCCAGCAGGGAAGACACCGGCTACGAGCAGTACTTC. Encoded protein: CASREDTGYEQYF.

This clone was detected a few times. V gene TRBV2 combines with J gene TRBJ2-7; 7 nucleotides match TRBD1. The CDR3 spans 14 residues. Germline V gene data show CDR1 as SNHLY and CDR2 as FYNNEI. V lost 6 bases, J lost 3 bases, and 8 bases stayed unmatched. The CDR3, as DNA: TGTGCCAGCAGCTCGGACAGGAGTTACTACGAGCAGTACTTC. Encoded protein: CASSSDRSYYEQYF.

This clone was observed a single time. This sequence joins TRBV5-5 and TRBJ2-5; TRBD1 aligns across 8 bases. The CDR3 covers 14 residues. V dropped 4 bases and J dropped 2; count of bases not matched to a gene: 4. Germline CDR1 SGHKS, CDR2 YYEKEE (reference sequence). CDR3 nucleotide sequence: TGTGCCAGCAGCGTGAGACAGGGGCAAGAGACCCAGTACTTC. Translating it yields CASSVRQGQETQYF.

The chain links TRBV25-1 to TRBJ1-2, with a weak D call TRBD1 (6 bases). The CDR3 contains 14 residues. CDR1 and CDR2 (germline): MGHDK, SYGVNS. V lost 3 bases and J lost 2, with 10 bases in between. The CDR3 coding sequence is TGTGCCAGCAGTGAGTGGACAGACAACTATGGCTACACCTTC. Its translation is CASSEWTDNYGYTF.

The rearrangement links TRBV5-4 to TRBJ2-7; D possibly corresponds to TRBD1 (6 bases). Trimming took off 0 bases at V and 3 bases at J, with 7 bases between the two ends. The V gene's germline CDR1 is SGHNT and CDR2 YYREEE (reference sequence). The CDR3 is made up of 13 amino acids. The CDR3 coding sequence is TGTGCCAGCAGCTTGGGGGGGCTCTACGAGCAGTACTTC. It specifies CASSLGGLYEQYF. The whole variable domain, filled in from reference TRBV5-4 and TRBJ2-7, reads ETGVTQSPTHLIKTRGQQVTLRCSSQSGHNTVSWYQQALGQGPQFIFQYYREEENGRGNFPPRFSGLQFPNYSSELNVNALELDDSALYLCASSLGGLYEQYFGPGTRLTVT.

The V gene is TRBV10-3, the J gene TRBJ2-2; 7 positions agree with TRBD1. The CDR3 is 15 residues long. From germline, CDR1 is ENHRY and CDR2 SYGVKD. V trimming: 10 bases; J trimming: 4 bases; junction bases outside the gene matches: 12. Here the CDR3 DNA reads TGTGCCACCGCAAAGGGACAGCTATCCACCGGGGAGCTGTTTTTT. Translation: CATAKGQLSTGELFF.

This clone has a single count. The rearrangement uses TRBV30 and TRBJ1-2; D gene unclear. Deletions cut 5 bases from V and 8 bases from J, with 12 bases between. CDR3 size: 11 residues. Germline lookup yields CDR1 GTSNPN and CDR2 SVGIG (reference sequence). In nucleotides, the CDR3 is TGTGCCTGGGGGTGGGGTAGAGGCTACACCTTC. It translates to CAWGWGRGYTF.

The CDR3 is CASSLGVISSTDTQYF. The CDR3 coding sequence is TGCGCCAGCAGCTTGGGTGTCATCTCTAGCACAGATACGCAGTATTTT. The chain is built from TRBV5-1 and TRBJ2-3; D gene unclear. The CDR3 loop spans 16 amino acids. V lost 0 bases and J 0 bases, leaving 11 bases between the germline ends. Germline values: CDR1 SGHRS, CDR2 YFSETQ.

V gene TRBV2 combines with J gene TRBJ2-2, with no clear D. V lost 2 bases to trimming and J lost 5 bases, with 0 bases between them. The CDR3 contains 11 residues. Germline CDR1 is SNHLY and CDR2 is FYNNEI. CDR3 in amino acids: CASSETGELFF. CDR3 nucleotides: TGTGCCAGCAGTGAAACCGGGGAGCTGTTTTTT.

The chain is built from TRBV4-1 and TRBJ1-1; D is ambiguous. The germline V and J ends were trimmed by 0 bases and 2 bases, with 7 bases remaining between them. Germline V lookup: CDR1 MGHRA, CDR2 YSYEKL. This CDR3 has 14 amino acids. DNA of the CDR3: TGCGCCAGCAGCCAAGAGGTGTCAAACACTGAAGCTTTCTTT. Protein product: CASSQEVSNTEAFF.

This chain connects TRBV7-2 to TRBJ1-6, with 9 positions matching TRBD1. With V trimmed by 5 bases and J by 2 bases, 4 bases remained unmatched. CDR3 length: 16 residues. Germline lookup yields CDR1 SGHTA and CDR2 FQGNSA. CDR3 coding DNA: TGTGCCAGCAGCGGACAGGGGTCCACCTATAATTCACCCCTCCACTTT. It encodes CASSGQGSTYNSPLHF.

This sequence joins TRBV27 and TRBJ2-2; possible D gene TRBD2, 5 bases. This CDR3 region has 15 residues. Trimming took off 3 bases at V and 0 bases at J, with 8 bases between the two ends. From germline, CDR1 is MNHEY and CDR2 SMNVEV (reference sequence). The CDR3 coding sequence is TGTGCCAGCAGTTTTACGAGGGCGAACACCGGGGAGCTGTTTTTT. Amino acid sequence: CASSFTRANTGELFF.

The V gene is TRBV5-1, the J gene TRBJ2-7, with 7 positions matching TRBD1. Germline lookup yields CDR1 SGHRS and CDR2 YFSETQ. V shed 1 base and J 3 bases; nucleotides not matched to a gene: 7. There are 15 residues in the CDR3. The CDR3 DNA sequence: TGCGCCAGCAGCTTGAATGGGGGACAGATCTACGAGCAGTACTTC. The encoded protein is CASSLNGGQIYEQYF.

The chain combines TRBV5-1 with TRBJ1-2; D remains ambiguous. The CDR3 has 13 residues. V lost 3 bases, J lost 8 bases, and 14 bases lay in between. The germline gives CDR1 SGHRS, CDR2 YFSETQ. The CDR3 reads CASSSDGGIGYTF. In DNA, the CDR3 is TGCGCCAGCAGCTCCGATGGAGGGATCGGCTACACCTTC.

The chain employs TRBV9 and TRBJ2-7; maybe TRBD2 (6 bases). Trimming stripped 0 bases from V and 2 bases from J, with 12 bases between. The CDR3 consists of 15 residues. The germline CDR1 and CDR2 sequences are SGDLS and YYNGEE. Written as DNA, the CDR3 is TGTGCCAGCAGCGTAGGGGCTAGCGTAACCTACGAGCAGTACTTC. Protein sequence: CASSVGASVTYEQYF.

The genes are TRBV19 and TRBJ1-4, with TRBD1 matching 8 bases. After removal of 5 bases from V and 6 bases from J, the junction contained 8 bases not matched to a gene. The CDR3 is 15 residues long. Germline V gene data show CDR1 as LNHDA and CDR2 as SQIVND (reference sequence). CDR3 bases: TGTGCCAGTAGTCTTCTCAGGGGGCGCGATGAAAAACTGTTTTTT. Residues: CASSLLRGRDEKLFF.

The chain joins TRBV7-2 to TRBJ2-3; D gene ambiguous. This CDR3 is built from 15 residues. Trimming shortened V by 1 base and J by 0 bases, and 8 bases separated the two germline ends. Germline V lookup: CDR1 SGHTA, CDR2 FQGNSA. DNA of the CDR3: TGTGCCAGCAGCTTAGTGGCAGTTAGCACAGATACGCAGTATTTT. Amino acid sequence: CASSLVAVSTDTQYF. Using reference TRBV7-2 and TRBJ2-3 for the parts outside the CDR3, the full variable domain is GAGVSQSPSNKVTEKGKDVELRCDPISGHTALYWYRQSLGQGLEFLIYFQGNSAPDKSGLPSDRFSAERTGGSVSTLTIQRTQQEDSAVYLCASSLVAVSTDTQYFGPGTRLTVL.

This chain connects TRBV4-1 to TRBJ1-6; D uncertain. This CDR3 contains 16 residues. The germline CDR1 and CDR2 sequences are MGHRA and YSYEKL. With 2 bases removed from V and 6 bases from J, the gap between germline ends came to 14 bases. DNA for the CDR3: TGCGCCAGCAGCCAACCCTACAGCGATCTTAATTCACCCCTCCACTTT. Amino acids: CASSQPYSDLNSPLHF.

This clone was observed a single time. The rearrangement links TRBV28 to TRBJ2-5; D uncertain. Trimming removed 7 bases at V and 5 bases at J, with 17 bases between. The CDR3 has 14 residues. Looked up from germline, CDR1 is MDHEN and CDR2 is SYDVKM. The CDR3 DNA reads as TGTGCCAGCAACGACATGGTTGGCGAGGAGACCCAGTACTTC. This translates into CASNDMVGEETQYF. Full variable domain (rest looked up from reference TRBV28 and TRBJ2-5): DVKVTQSSRYLVKRTGEKVFLECVQDMDHENMFWYRQDPGLGLRLIYFSYDVKMKEKGDIPEGYSVSREKKERFSLILESASTNQTSMYLCASNDMVGEETQYFGPGTRLLVL.

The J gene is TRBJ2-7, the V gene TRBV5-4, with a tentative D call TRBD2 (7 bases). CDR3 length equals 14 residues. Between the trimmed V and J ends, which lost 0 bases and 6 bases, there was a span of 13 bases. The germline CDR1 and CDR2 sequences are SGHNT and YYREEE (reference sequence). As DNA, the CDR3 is TGTGCCAGCAGCTTGGTCGGGGGGCTTACCGAGCAGTACTTC. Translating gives CASSLVGGLTEQYF.

Here the CDR3 reads CASSLGTAYGYTF. The CDR3 nucleotides read TGTGCCAGCAGCCTAGGGACAGCCTATGGCTACACCTTC. This chain links TRBV5-5 with TRBJ1-2, with 7 positions matching TRBD1. Trimming cost V 4 bases and J 4 bases; bases outside gene matches: 4. The CDR3 extends over 13 amino acids. Germline values: CDR1 SGHKS, CDR2 YYEKEE (reference sequence). Full variable domain (missing parts from reference TRBV5-5 and TRBJ1-2): DAGVTQSPTHLIKTRGQQVTLRCSPISGHKSVSWYQQVLGQGPQFIFQYYEKEERGRGNFPDRFSARQFPNYSSELNVNALLLGDSALYLCASSLGTAYGYTFGSGTRLTVV.

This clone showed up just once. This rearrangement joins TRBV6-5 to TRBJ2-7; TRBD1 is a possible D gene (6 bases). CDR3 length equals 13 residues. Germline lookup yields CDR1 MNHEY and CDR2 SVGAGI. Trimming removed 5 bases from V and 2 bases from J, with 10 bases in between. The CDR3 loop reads CASSRAGAYEQYF. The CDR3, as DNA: TGTGCCAGCAGTCGGGCAGGGGCCTACGAGCAGTACTTC.

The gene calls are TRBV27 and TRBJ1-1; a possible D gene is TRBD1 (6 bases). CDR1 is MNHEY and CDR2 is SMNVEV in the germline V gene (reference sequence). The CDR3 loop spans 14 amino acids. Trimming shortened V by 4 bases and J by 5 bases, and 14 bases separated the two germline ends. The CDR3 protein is CASSSHAGTTEAFF. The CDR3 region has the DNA TGTGCCAGCAGTTCGCACGCCGGGACAACTGAAGCTTTCTTT.

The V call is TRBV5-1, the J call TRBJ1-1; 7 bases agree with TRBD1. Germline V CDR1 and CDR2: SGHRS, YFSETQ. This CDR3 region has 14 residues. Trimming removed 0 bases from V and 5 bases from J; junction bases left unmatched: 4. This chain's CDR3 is CASSLDRGNTEAFF. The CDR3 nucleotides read TGCGCCAGCAGCTTGGACAGGGGTAATACTGAAGCTTTCTTT.

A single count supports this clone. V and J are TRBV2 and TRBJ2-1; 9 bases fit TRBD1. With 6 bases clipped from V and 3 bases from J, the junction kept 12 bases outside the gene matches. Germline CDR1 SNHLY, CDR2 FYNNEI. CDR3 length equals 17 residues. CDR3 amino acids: CASRMGGEGQGYNEQFF. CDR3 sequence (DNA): TGTGCCAGCAGGATGGGGGGTGAGGGACAGGGCTACAATGAGCAGTTCTTC.